This TCR beta chain derives from a study of T cells in Graves' hyperthyroidism and ophthalmopathy (dated by TCRdb to the late 2010s). Describing the broader study: Peripheral blood was collected at initial diagnosis, before any treatment. TCR V-J signatures able to tell the groups apart were searched for in a discovery cohort of about a hundred patients, of whom 43 had Graves' ophthalmopathy and about 60 had stable Graves' hyperthyroidism. Prospective prediction of ophthalmopathy was tested in an independent validation cohort of approximately 18 hyperthyroidism patients and 17 patients who later progressed to ophthalmopathy. The roughly 94 discovery patients were randomly split 7:3 into training and test sets. The study also compared thyroid tissue and blood T-cell repertoires from roughly six Graves' hyperthyroidism patients. After blood sampling, hyperthyroidism patients were treated with methimazole at a starting dose of 30 mg daily, and ophthalmopathy patients were treated with high-dose intravenous methylprednisolone. The paper describes TCR Vbeta CDR3 sequencing of 120 to 150 peripheral blood samples, made up of around 41 ophthalmopathy patients, around 73 hyperthyroidism patients and about 17 progressor patients.

Study-wide findings and limitations: In validation, the model predicted progression to ophthalmopathy with around 71% sensitivity and 72.22% specificity, a median of 6.5 months before onset. Most expanded thyroid clonotypes (frequency above 0.001) were also found in blood, which suggests that blood repertoires may mirror thyroid immune responses. In cross-validation, a model built on a 13 V-J signature told ophthalmopathy apart from stable hyperthyroidism with approximately 90% sensitivity and about 81% specificity, and in testing the same model reached 80%/75%. Sample size was not statistically predetermined, and investigators were not blinded to group allocation.

Including the terminal cysteine and phenylalanine, the CDR3 comprises 16 residues. The sequence is cut down to CDR3 DNA, 48 bases in frame from base 1. CDR1 SGHAT and CDR2 FQNNGV are derived from the germline V gene. V is cut back by 3 bases and J by 7 bases, with 6 bases in the junction unmatched. This clonotype was seen more than once but under ten times. This receptor's antigen is unknown. Nothing much larger sits one base from this clone, and base qualities are not available. In the ophthalmopathy patients, disease was moderately to severely active, with a Clinical Activity Score of 3 or more, a NOSPECS grade of 4 or more, and a duration of less than 3 months. Exclusion was applied to patients with uncontrolled infections, other autoimmune diseases, pregnancy or lactation. Clinical symptoms, serum thyroxine and TRAb, thyroid ultrasound, and orbital computed tomography formed the basis for the diagnoses. Ficoll-Paque density gradient centrifugation was used to isolate PBMCs from approximately 10 ml of fresh peripheral blood. Total RNA was extracted using Trizol reagent, and RNA quality was assessed on an Agilent 2100 Bioanalyzer.

TCR beta CDR3 regions were amplified from RNA transcripts. For the first round of RT-PCR on the TCR CDR3, the HTBI primer set was used together with the Qiagen OneStep RT-PCR kit. The libraries were constructed in a second round of multiplex PCR and then size-selected and purified. The libraries were sequenced on an Illumina HiSeq2000 using paired-end 100 bp reads. In the authors' own workflow: SOAPnuke was used to process the raw data, removing reads that contained adapters or uncalled bases, had a mean Phred below 15, or lacked an exact match to the constant primer or identifier. High-quality paired reads were merged with COPE v1.2.5, and unique nucleotide sequences were defined as clonotypes. Clonotypes were aligned to IMGT TRBV, TRBD and TRBJ reference segments using MiTCR v1.1. The analysis included only V-J combinations with a frequency above 0.0001, which together covered approximately 99% of the repertoires. The TCS score was defined as the ratio of F50 (clonal expansion) to E x V (chaos), calculated using BLOSUM62-based TCRdist between CDR3 peptides within each V-J. Welch's t-statistics and random forest reduced several hundred V-J features to about 12, which were used in a naive Bayes classifier (R e1071). Starting from the raw public reads, TCRdb applied fastp trimming at Q25, assembled clones with MiXCR and retained in-frame beta chains. Rows are combined by CDR3 protein, so each entry shows the most common genes and DNA. The V and J calls follow TCRdb's processing rather than the paper's. The table for this sample lists a few hundred thousand distinct CDR3 sequences; about a sixth of them were counted only once. The ten most abundant clones make up 2.5% to 4% of the sample.

Recombination linked TRBV11-2 to TRBJ2-1; 13 of the junction bases match TRBD2. The specimen sequenced was blood. This sequence was found in a woman between 40 and 55 years old with Graves' ophthalmopathy. DNA sequence: TGTGCCAGCAGCTTTACACTAGCGGGAGGGTTAAATGAGCAGTTCTTC. This is translated as CASSFTLAGGLNEQFF.